This T cell receptor (beta chain) was captured in a study of T cells in localized non-small cell lung cancer. Assay used: immunoSEQ multiplex PCR; TCRdb lists only in-frame clones, some missing. The table records fewer than 25,000 clones, 85% to 90% of them present only once. Regarding this clone: Its antigen is not known.

Findings and limits, study-wide: Heterogeneity is still possible, as just one tumor region was sequenced. The appearance of a median 57 of the top 100 tumor clones was seen in adjacent lung.

From germline, CDR1 is MDHEN and CDR2 SYDVKM. This CDR3 is built from 14 residues. V lost 3 bases and J lost 4, with 12 bases in between. The sample in question was peripheral blood, obtained before any cancer treatment. The chain carries TRBV28 and TRBJ1-2; D might be TRBD1 (6 bases). The receptor was derived from a woman aged 40-75 years with stage I lung adenocarcinoma. CDR3 nucleotide sequence: TGTGCCAGCAGTTTTTCGACAGGCCGCTATGGCTACACCTTC. Amino acid sequence: CASSFSTGRYGYTF.